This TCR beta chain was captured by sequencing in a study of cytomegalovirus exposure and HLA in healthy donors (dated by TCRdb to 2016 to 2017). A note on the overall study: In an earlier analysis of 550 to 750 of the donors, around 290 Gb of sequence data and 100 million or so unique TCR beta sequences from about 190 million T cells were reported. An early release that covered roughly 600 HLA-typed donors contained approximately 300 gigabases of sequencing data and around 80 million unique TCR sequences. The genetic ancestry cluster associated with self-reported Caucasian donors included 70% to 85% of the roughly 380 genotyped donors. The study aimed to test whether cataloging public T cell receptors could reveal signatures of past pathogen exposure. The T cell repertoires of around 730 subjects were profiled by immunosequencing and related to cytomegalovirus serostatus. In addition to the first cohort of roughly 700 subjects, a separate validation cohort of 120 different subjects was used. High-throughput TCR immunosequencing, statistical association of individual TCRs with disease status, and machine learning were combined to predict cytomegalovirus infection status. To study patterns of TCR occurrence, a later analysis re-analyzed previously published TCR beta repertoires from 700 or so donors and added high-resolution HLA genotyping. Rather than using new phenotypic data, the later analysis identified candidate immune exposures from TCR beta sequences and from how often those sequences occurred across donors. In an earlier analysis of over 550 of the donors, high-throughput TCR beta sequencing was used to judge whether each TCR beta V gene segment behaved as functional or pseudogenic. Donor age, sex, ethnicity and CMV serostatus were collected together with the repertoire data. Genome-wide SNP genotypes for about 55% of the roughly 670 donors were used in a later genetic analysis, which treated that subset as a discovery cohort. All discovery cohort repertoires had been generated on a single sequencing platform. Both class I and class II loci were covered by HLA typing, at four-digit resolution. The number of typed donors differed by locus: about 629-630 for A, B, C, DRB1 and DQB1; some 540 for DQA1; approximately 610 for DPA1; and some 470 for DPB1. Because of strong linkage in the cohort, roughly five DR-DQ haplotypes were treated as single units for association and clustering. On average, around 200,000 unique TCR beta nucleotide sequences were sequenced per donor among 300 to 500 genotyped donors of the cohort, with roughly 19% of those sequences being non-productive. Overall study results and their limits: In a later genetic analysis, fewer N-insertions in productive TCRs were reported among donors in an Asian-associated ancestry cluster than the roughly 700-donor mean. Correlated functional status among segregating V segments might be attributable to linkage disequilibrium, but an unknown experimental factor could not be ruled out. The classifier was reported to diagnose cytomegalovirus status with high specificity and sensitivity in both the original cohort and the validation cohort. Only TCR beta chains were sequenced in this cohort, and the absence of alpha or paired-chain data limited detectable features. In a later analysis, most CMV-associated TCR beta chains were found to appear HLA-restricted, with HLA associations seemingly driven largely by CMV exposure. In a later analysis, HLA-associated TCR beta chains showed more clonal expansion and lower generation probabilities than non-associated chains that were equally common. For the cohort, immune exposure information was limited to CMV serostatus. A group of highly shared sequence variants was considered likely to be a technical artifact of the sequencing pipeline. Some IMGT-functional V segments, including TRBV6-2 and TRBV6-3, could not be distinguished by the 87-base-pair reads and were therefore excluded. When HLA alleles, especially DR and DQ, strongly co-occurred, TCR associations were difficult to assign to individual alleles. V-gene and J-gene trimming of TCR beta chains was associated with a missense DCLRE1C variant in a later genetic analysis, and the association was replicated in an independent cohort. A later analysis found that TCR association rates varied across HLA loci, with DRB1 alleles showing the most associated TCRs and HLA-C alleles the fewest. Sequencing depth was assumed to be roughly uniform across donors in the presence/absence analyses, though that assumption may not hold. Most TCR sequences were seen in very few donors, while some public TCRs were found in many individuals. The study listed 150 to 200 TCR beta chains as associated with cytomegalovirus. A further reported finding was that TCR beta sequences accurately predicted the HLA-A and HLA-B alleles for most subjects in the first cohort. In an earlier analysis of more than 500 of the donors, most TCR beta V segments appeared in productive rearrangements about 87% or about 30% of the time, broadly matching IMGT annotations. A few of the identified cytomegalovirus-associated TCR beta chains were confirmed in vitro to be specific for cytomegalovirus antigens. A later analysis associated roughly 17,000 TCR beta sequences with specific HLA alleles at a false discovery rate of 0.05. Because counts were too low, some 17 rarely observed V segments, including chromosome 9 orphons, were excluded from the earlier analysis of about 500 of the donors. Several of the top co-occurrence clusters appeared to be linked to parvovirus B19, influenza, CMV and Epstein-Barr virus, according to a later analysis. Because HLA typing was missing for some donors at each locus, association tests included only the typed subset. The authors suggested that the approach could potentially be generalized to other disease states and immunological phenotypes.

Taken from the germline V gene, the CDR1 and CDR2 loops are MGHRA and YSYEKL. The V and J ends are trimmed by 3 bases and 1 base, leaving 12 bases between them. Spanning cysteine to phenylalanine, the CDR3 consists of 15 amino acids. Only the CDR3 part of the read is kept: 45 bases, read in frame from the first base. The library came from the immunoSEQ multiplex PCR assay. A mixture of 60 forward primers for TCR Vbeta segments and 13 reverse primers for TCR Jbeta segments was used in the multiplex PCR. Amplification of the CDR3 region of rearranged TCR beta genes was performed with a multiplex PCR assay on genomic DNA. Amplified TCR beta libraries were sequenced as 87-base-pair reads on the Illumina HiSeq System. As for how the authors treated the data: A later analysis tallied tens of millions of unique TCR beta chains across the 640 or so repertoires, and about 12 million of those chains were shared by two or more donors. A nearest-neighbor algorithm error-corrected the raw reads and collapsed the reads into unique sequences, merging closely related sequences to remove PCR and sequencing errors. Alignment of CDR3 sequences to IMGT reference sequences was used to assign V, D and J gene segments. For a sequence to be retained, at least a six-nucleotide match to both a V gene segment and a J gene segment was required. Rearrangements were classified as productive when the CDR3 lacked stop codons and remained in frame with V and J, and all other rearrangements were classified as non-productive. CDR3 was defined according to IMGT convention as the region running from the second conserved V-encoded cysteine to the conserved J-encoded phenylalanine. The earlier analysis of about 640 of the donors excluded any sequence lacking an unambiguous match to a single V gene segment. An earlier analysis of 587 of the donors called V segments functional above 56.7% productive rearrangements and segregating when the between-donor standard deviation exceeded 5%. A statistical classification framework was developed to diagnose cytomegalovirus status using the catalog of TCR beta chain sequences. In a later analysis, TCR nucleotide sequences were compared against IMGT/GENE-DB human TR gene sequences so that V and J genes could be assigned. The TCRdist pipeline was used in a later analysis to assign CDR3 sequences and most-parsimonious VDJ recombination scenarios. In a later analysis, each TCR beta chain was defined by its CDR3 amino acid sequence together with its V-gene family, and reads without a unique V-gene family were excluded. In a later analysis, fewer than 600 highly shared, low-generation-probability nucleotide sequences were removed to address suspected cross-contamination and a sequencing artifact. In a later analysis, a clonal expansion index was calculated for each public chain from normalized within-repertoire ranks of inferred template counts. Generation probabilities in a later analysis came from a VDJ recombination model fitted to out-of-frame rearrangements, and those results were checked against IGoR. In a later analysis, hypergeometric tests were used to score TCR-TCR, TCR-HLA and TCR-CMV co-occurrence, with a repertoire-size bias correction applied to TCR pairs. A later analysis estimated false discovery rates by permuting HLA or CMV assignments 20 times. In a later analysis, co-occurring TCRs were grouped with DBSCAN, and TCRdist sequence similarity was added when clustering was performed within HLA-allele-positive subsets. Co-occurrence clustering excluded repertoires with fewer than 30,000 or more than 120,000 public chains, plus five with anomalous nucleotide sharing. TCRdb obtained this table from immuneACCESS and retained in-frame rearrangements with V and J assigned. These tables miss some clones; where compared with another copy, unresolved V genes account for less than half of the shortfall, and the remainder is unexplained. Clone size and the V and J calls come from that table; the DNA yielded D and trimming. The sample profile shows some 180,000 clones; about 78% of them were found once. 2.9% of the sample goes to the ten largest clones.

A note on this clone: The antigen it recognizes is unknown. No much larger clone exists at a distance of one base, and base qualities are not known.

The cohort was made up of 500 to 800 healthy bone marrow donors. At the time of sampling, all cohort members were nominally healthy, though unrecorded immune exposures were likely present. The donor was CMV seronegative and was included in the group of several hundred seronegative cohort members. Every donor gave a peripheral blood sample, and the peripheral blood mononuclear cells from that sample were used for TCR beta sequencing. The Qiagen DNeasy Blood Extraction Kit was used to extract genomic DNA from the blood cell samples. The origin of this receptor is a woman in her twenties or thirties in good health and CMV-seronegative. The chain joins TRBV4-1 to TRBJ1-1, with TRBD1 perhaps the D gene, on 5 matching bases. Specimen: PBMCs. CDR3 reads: CASSHQGRKNTEAFF. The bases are TGCGCCAGCAGCCACCAGGGAAGGAAGAACACTGAAGCTTTCTTT.